The rows below give T cell receptor beta chains drawn from one sample of a study of response to subunit inactivated influenza vaccine. TCRdb reprocessed the RT-PCR reads via MiXCR and lists one record per CDR3 protein. The sample has around 520,000 distinct CDR3 sequences, roughly 27% seen once. The specimen comprised CD4+ T cells sorted from PBMCs, sampled roughly 5 days after vaccination. Every receptor here comes from a man aged 50-60 years who received an inactivated influenza vaccine. Each CDR3 is given with its conserved first and last residue. D genes are given only for firm matches. Only part of the rows carry a size: once, few, many, or a class if the clone is expanded.

DNA: TGCGCCAGCAGCTCGACTCCCAATCAGCCCCAGCATTTT
CDR3: CASSSTPNQPQHF
D: NA
J: TRBJ1-5
V: TRBV5-1
size: NA

DNA: TGTGCCAGCAGTGAATATACGGAGGGGAGGAACACTGAAGCTTTCTTT
CDR3: CASSEYTEGRNTEAFF
D: NA
J: TRBJ1-1
V: TRBV25-1
size: NA

DNA: TGCGCCAGCAGCTTGTCTTCATCCAGGGTCCAAAAGTGGCGGGAGACCCAGTACTTC
CDR3: CASSLSSSRVQKWRETQYF
D: NA
J: TRBJ2-5
V: TRBV5-1
size: NA

DNA: TGTGCCAGCAGCCAAGATTCGGACAGGGCGGAGCAGTACTTC
CDR3: CASSQDSDRAEQYF
D: TRBD1
J: TRBJ2-7
V: TRBV3-1
size: many

DNA: TGTGCCAGTAGTCCCATGGGGGAGGGCTCCTACAATGAGCAGTTCTTC
CDR3: CASSPMGEGSYNEQFF
D: TRBD2
J: TRBJ2-1
V: TRBV19
size: NA

DNA: TGCAGTGCTAGCCCCAGCGGGGGGGCGGAGACCCAGTACTTC
CDR3: CSASPSGGAETQYF
D: TRBD2
J: TRBJ2-5
V: TRBV20-1
size: NA

DNA: TGTGCCAGCAGCCAAGATGACAGGGGACACTATGGCTACACCTTC
CDR3: CASSQDDRGHYGYTF
D: TRBD1
J: TRBJ1-2
V: TRBV4-2
size: NA

DNA: TGTGCCAGCCTAGGGGTTAAAACTTACGAGCAGTACTTC
CDR3: CASLGVKTYEQYF
D: NA
J: TRBJ2-7
V: TRBV25-1
size: once

DNA: TGTGCCAGCAGCTATGGGACAGGGGGAACCGGGGAGCTGTTTTTT
CDR3: CASSYGTGGTGELFF
D: TRBD1
J: TRBJ2-2
V: TRBV7-2
size: NA

DNA: TGTGCCAGCAGCCGGGTTGAGGGGACAGGGAATGAGCAGTTCTTC
CDR3: CASSRVEGTGNEQFF
D: TRBD1
J: TRBJ2-1
V: TRBV7-6
size: few

DNA: TGTGCCAGCAGTTACTCTAGGGGTGGCGAGGAAGGTTTGTTCTTC
CDR3: CASSYSRGGEEGLFF
D: NA
J: TRBJ2-1
V: TRBV6-5
size: NA

DNA: TGCAGTGCTCCAACCCCTGGGAGCGGAAGCTCCTACAATGAGCAGTTCTTC
CDR3: CSAPTPGSGSSYNEQFF
D: NA
J: TRBJ2-1
V: TRBV20-1
size: NA

DNA: TGTGCCAGCAGCCTTCTCGGAGGGGACAGAGGCCCAGATACGCAGTATTTT
CDR3: CASSLLGGDRGPDTQYF
D: NA
J: TRBJ2-3
V: TRBV3-1
size: few

DNA: TGCGCCAGCAGCCAGCGACTAGCGGGGGGCGGAGATACGCAGTATTTT
CDR3: CASSQRLAGGGDTQYF
D: TRBD2
J: TRBJ2-3
V: TRBV4-3
size: NA

DNA: TGTGCCAGCAGACCATCGTCGGATACGCAGTATTTT
CDR3: CASRPSSDTQYF
D: NA
J: TRBJ2-3
V: TRBV7-8
size: NA

DNA: TGTGCCAGCAGCCCTAGCGGGAGTCTTAATGAGCAGTTCTTC
CDR3: CASSPSGSLNEQFF
D: TRBD2
J: TRBJ2-1
V: TRBV3-1
size: NA

DNA: TGTGCCAGCGAGCGGGGAGATCAGGATACGCAGTATTTT
CDR3: CASERGDQDTQYF
D: TRBD2
J: TRBJ2-3
V: TRBV28
size: NA

DNA: TGCAGCGTTGAACCATCTCCCGGGTACGAGCAGTACTTC
CDR3: CSVEPSPGYEQYF
D: NA
J: TRBJ2-7
V: TRBV29-1
size: few

DNA: TGCGCCAGCAGCCAAGATAATAGCGGGGGGGTCGATGAGCAGTTCTTC
CDR3: CASSQDNSGGVDEQFF
D: TRBD2
J: TRBJ2-1
V: TRBV4-1
size: NA

DNA: TGCAGCATAAAGGACTCTGACACTGAAGCTTTCTTT
CDR3: CSIKDSDTEAFF
D: NA
J: TRBJ1-1
V: TRBV29-1
size: NA

DNA: TGTGCCAGCAGCTTCCAGGGGCAGAGCTCCTACGAGCAGTACTTC
CDR3: CASSFQGQSSYEQYF
D: NA
J: TRBJ2-7
V: TRBV7-2
size: few

DNA: TGTGCCAGCAGTCCGTCCGACAGGGGGACGGCTTTCTTT
CDR3: CASSPSDRGTAFF
D: TRBD1
J: TRBJ1-1
V: TRBV6-1
size: few

DNA: TGCGCCAGCAGCTTGGGGGCACCGGGGACTAGCGGGAGCTCCTACAATGAGCAGTTCTTC
CDR3: CASSLGAPGTSGSSYNEQFF
D: TRBD2
J: TRBJ2-1
V: TRBV5-1
size: NA

DNA: TGTGCCAGCAGCAGATTCGGGACTTGGGGTGGCAATGAGCAGTTCTTC
CDR3: CASSRFGTWGGNEQFF
D: NA
J: TRBJ2-1
V: TRBV6-2/TRBV6-3
size: few

DNA: TGCGCCAGCAGCAGAGCCGGGACTCGAAATTCACCCCTCCACTTT
CDR3: CASSRAGTRNSPLHF
D: NA
J: TRBJ1-6
V: TRBV5-1
size: many

DNA: TGTGCCAGCAGCTTGGAGAATAGACTAGCGGGAGCCTACGAGCAGTACTTC
CDR3: CASSLENRLAGAYEQYF
D: TRBD2
J: TRBJ2-7
V: TRBV7-2
size: NA

DNA: TGTGCCATCAGTGGAAACAAGGATAGAGTGGGCGAGCAGTACTTC
CDR3: CAISGNKDRVGEQYF
D: NA
J: TRBJ2-7
V: TRBV10-3
size: NA

DNA: TGTACCAGCAGCCAAGAAGGCTCTAGCGGGGGTGATACGCAGTATTTT
CDR3: CTSSQEGSSGGDTQYF
D: TRBD2
J: TRBJ2-3
V: TRBV4-2
size: NA

DNA: TGTGCCACCAGTGATGAAGGACAGTACACAGATACGCAGTATTTT
CDR3: CATSDEGQYTDTQYF
D: NA
J: TRBJ2-3
V: TRBV24-1
size: NA

DNA: TGTGCCAGCAGCCCCTCTGCGGGAGGCAACACAGATACGCAGTATTTT
CDR3: CASSPSAGGNTDTQYF
D: TRBD2
J: TRBJ2-3
V: TRBV6-2/TRBV6-3
size: NA

DNA: TGTGCCAGCAGCTTAGGCAGGGGAACCCTCACTAACTATGGCTACACCTTC
CDR3: CASSLGRGTLTNYGYTF
D: NA
J: TRBJ1-2
V: TRBV7-2
size: NA